The clone carrying this T cell receptor (beta chain) was detected once. The junction had 14 bases not matched to a gene; V was cut back by 4 bases and J by 4 bases. The germline V gene has CDR1 SGHAT and CDR2 FQNNGV. CDR3 length: 19 amino acids. The data are from a study of blood T cell repertoires in COVID-19. Study-level information: Both acute and convalescent COVID-19 samples were obtained from the United States, Italy and Spain. T cells, B-cell-depleted T cells, or PBMCs supplied cDNA or gDNA.

Under the authors' procedure: Cell counts per sample came from amplifying reference gene primers. The data were produced by immunoSEQ multiplex PCR, yet TCRdb's version contains in-frame clones alone and is incomplete. That table gives V, J and clone size, and the DNA gave D and trimming. The table lists tens of thousands of clones, 86% of them singletons. This clonotype was sampled from a man over 45 with active or convalescent COVID-19. The source material was peripheral blood. The genes are TRBV11-2 and TRBJ2-1; the match to TRBD1 covers 12 bases. The CDR3 here is CASSSPGTGGAHLYNEQFF. The DNA of the CDR3 is TGTGCCAGCAGCTCGCCCGGGACAGGGGGCGCCCATTTGTACAATGAGCAGTTCTTC.